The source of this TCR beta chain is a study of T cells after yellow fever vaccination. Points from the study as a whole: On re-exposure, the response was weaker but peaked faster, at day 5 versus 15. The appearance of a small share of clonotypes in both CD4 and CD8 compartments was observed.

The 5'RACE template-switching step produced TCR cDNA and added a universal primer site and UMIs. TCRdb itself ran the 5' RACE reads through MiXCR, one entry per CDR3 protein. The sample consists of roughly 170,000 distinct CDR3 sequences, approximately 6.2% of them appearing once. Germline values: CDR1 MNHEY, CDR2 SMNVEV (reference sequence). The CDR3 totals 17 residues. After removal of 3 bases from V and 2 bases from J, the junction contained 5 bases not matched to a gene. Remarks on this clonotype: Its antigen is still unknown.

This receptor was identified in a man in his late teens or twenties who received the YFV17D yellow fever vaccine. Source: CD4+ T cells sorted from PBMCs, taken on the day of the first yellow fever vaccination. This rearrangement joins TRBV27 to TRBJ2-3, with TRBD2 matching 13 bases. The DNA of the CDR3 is TGTGCCAGCAGTTTGGGGGGACTAGCGGGGATCACAGATACGCAGTATTTT. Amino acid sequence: CASSLGGLAGITDTQYF.